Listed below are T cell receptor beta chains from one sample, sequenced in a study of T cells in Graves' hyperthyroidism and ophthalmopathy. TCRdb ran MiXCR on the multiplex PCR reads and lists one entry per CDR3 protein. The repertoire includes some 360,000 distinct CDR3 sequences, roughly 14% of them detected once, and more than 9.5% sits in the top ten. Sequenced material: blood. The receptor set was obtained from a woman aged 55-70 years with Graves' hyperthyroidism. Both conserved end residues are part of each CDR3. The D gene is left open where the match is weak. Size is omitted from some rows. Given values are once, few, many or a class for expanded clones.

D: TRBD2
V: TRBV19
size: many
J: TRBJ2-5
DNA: TGTGCCAGTAGTTTCGGGACTAGCGGGACCATCCAAGAGACCCAGTACTTC
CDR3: CASSFGTSGTIQETQYF

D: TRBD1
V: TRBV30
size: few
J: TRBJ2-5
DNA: TGTGCCTGGGTAGGGACAGGGGCAGAGACCCAGTACTTC
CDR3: CAWVGTGAETQYF

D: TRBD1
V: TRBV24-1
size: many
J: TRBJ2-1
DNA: TGTGCCACCAGTGACCCAACCGGGACAGGGTACAATGAGCAGTTCTTC
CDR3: CATSDPTGTGYNEQFF

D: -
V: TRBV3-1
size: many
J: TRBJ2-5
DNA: TGTGCCAGCAGCCAATTCAGAGGAGACCAGTACTTC
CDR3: CASSQFRGDQYF

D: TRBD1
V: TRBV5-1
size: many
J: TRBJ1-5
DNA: TGCGCCAGCAGCTTGGGGGACAGGGGGCTGAGCAATCAGCCCCAGCATTTT
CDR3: CASSLGDRGLSNQPQHF

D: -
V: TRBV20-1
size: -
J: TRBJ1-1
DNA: TGCAGTGCTAGCCAGGGGCAGAACACTGAAGCTTTCTTT
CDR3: CSASQGQNTEAFF

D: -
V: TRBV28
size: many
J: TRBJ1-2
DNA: TGTGCCAGCAGTTTCAGGGTCCCTGGCTACACCTTC
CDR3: CASSFRVPGYTF

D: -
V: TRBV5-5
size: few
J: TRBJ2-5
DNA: TGTGCCAACAGCTGGACAAGCCAAGAGACCCAGTACTTC
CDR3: CANSWTSQETQYF

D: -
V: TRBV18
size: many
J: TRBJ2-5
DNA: TGTGCCAGCTCACCACCGGGCAACGGGGAGACCCAGTACTTC
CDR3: CASSPPGNGETQYF

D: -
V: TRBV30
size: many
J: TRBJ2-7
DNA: TGTGCCTGGAGCTCGGAGTTCGGGATGCAGTACTTC
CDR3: CAWSSEFGMQYF

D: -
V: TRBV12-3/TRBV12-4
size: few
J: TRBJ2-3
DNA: TGTGCCAGCAGTGTTATCTTCACAGATACGCAGTATTTT
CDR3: CASSVIFTDTQYF

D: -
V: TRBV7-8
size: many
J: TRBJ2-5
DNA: TGTGCCAGCAGTTCGACCGGGACTCACAGTCGAGAGACCCAGTACTTC
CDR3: CASSSTGTHSRETQYF

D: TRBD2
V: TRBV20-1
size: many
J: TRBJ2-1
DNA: TGCAGTGCTAGAGATACTAGCGGGCAGATTTATTACAATGAGCAGTTCTTC
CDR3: CSARDTSGQIYYNEQFF

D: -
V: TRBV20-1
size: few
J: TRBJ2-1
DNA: TGCAGTGCTGCCCCCGCCACTTACCAACTCGGGCAGTTCTTC
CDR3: CSAAPATYQLGQFF

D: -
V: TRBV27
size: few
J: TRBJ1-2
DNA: TGTGCCAGCAGGCTTCAGGCTAACTATGGCTACACCTTC
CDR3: CASRLQANYGYTF

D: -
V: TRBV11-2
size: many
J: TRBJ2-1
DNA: TGTGCCAGCAGCTTAGAATTGGGCGGGACGTACAATGAGCAGTTCTTC
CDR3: CASSLELGGTYNEQFF

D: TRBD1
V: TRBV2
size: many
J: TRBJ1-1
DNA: TGTGCCAGCAGTGAAGGCCAGGGGGGAACTGAAGCTTTCTTT
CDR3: CASSEGQGGTEAFF

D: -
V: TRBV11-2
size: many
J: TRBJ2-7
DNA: TGTGCCAGCAGCCCAAGGTATTCCTACGAGCAGTACTTC
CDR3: CASSPRYSYEQYF

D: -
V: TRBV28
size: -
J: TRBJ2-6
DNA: TGTGCCGCCAGCAGTTTAGAAGGGTCTGGGGCCAACGTCCTGACTTTC
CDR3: CAASSLEGSGANVLTF

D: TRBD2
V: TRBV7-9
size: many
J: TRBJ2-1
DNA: TGTGCCAGCAGTACCGGGACTAGCGGGAAAAATGAGCAGTTCTTC
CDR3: CASSTGTSGKNEQFF

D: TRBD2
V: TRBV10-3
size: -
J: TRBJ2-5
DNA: TGTGCCATCAGTGAGTCTGGCTCTAGCGGGTCCCCTTCCAGGGAGACCCAGTACTTC
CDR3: CAISESGSSGSPSRETQYF

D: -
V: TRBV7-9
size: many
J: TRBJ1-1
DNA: TGTGCCAGCACCCGTCGGGGGACGAACACTGAAGCTTTCTTT
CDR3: CASTRRGTNTEAFF

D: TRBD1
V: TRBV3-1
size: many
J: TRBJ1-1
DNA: TGTGCCAGCAGCCCAGGGGGATTCCCTGAAGCTTTCTTT
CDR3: CASSPGGFPEAFF

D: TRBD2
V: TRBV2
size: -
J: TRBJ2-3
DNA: TGTGCCAGCAGTGCAACCTGGCTAGCGGGAGGGCCCACAGATACGCAGTATTTT
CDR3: CASSATWLAGGPTDTQYF

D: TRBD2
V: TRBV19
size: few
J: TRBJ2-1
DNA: TGTGCCAGTAGTATGAGGCCGGGACTAGCGGGGCAATACAATGAGCAGTTCTTC
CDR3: CASSMRPGLAGQYNEQFF

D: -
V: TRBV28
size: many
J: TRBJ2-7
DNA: TGTGCCAGCAGTTCGGAAGGGACTCCAAAAGGAGGCGAGCAGTACTTC
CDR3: CASSSEGTPKGGEQYF

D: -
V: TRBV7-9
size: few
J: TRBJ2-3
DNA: TGTGCCAGCAGCCCGCGTACTCGTGATACGCAGTATTTT
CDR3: CASSPRTRDTQYF

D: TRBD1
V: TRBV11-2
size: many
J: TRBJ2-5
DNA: TGTGCCAGCAGCTTGGACAGGGAAGAGACCCAGTACTTC
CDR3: CASSLDREETQYF

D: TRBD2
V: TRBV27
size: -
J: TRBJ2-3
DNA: TGTGCCAGCAGTTCGGGACTAGCGGACCTCACAGATACGCAGTATTTT
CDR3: CASSSGLADLTDTQYF

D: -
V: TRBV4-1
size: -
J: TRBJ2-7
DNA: TGCGCCAGCAGCCAAAATCTGCGTGGACGCTTCTCCTACGAGCAGTACTTC
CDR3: CASSQNLRGRFSYEQYF

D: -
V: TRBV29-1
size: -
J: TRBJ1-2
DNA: TGCAGCGTTCCCGTCGGGTTCGGAGGGACGTTCAGCAATGGCTACACCTTC
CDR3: CSVPVGFGGTFSNGYTF

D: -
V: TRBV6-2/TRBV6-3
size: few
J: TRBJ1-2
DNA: TGTGCCAGCAGTGACAGTGACTATGGCTGCACCTTC
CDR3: CASSDSDYGCTF

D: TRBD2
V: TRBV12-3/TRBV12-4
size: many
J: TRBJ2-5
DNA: TGTGCCAGCCTGGGGACTAGCGGGAGTACCCAGTACTTC
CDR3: CASLGTSGSTQYF

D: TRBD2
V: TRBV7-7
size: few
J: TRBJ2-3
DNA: TGTGCTAGCAGCCAGGGACTAGCGGGAGTGGTGGATACGCAGTATTTT
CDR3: CASSQGLAGVVDTQYF

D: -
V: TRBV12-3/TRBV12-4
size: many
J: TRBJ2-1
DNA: TGTGCCAGCAGTTTCGGCGGGGTCCATGAGCAGTTCTTC
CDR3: CASSFGGVHEQFF

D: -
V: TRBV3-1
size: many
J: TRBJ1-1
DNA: TGTGCCAGCAGCCCCCGCGGGAGGGGAAAGGGTACTGAAGCTTTCTTT
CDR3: CASSPRGRGKGTEAFF

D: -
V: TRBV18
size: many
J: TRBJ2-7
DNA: TGTGCCAGCTCACCCGGACAGTCTAACGAGCAGTACTTC
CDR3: CASSPGQSNEQYF

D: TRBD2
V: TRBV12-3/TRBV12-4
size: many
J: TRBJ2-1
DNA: TGTGCCAGCAGTTTTGGTTTAGCGGGAGGAGCCCATGAGCAGTTCTTC
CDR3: CASSFGLAGGAHEQFF

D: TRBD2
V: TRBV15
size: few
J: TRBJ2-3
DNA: TGTGCCACCAGCAGTAGGGGAGGGGCAGATACGCAGTATTTT
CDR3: CATSSRGGADTQYF

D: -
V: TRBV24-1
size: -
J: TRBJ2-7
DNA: TGTGCCACCAGTTGGGGCACTACGTGGAAGCAGTACTTC
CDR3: CATSWGTTWKQYF

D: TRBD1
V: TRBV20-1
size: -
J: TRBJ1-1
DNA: TGCAGTGCTAGAGATCAGGGGACAGGGGCGGACACTGAAGCTTTCTTT
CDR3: CSARDQGTGADTEAFF

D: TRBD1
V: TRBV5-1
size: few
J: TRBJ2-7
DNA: TGCGCCAGCAGCTGGACAGGGTACGAGCAGTACTTC
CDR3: CASSWTGYEQYF

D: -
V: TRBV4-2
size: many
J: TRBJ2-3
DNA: TGTGCCAGCAGCCAACTGCGCGGAGATACGCAGTATTTT
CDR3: CASSQLRGDTQYF

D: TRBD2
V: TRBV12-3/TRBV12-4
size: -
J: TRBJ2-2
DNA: TGTGCCAGCAGTTTAAGGGCGGGAGGGTTAGCCGGGGAGCTGTTTTTT
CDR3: CASSLRAGGLAGELFF

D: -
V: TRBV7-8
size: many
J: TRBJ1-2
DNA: TGTGCCAGCAGCTTAGTGGAAGCTAACTATGGCTACACCTTC
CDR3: CASSLVEANYGYTF

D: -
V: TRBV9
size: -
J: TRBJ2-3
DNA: TGTGCCAGCAGCGTAGGGTCGGGCACAGATACGCAGTATTTT
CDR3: CASSVGSGTDTQYF

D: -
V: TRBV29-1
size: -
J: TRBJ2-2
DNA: TGCAACGTTGTTACGGAGTGGGGCACCGGGGAGCTGTTTTTT
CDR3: CNVVTEWGTGELFF

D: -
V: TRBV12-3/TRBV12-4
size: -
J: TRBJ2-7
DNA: TGTGCCAGCAGTCTCGGGACGCCCGGTGAGCAGTACTTC
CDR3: CASSLGTPGEQYF